This T cell receptor beta chain was captured by sequencing in a study of cytomegalovirus exposure and HLA in healthy donors. The V gene's germline CDR1 is LNHDA and CDR2 SQIVND (reference sequence). This CDR3 region has 14 residues. V dropped 3 bases and J dropped 6; count of bases not matched to a gene: 6. 60 Vbeta and 13 Jbeta primers were used in PCR. Only in-frame clones appear in the TCRdb table, and some are missing; sequencing was by immunoSEQ multiplex PCR. The sample lists roughly 120,000 clones; approximately 61% were seen once. The TCR sequence derives from a man aged 25 to 40 in good health and CMV-seropositive. The specimen was PBMCs. The V call is TRBV19, the J call TRBJ2-3, with TRBD2 identical over 7 bases. The CDR3 region has the DNA TGTGCCAGTAGTATTGAGCGGGGTGGGGATACGCAGTATTTT. Protein product: CASSIERGGDTQYF.